Below, 18 T cell receptor beta chains from the same sample are listed, as sequenced in a study of blood T cells in healthy people across ages. Combining a sample-barcoded 5' primer with a J-beta primer mix, a second PCR ran for roughly 7 to 11 cycles. A single record per CDR3 protein comes from TCRdb applying MiXCR to the 5' RACE reads. The sample holds 600,000 or so distinct CDR3 sequences, 25% to 30% seen once. The sequencing sample was made of blood. Receptors were obtained from a woman of 80 years or more in good health.

In its sample, this clonotype was seen a few times. The CDR3 here is CSARDSAGQNYGYTF. The CDR3 DNA is TGCAGTGCTAGAGATTCGGCAGGTCAGAACTATGGCTACACCTTC. This rearrangement joins TRBV20-1 to TRBJ1-2; no definite D call. The ends were cut back, 0 bases at V and 2 bases at J, with 13 bases in the middle. The germline gives CDR1 DFQATT, CDR2 SNEGSKA (reference sequence). This CDR3 has 15 residues.

This clonotype was detected only a few times. The chain is built from TRBV6-5 and TRBJ2-1; D not certain. V shed 6 bases and J shed 0 bases, with 9 bases lying between them. CDR1 MNHEY and CDR2 SVGAGI come from the germline V gene. This CDR3 is built from 14 residues. The CDR3 DNA reads as TGTGCCAGCAGCATGTGGGGCTCCTACAATGAGCAGTTCTTC. It specifies CASSMWGSYNEQFF.

This clonotype was recorded at least ten times. This chain uses TRBV6-1 with TRBJ2-1, with D maybe TRBD2 (6 bases). V was trimmed by 2 bases and J by 10 bases, leaving 6 bases between them. The CDR3 is 11 residues long. CDR1 is MNHNS and CDR2 is SASEGT in the germline V gene. CDR3 DNA: TGTGCCAGCAGTGAACTAGCGGAGCAGTTCTTC. It is translated as CASSELAEQFF.

As concerns this clonotype: It may be a read error: a sequence one base away is much more abundant. The rearrangement uses TRBV6-2 or TRBV6-3 and TRBJ2-7; 10 nucleotides match TRBD2. CDR1 MNHEY and CDR2 SVGEGT come from the germline V gene. The CDR3 runs to 15 residues. V was clipped by 6 bases and J by 7 bases; unmatched bases: 12. The CDR3 protein is CASSEPSGSYNEQYF. The CDR3 nucleotides read TGTGCCAGCAGCGAGCCTAGCGGGAGCTACAATGAGCAGTACTTC.

The chain employs TRBV9 and TRBJ2-1; a weak D match, TRBD1 (6 bases). This CDR3 region has 13 residues. Germline V gene sequence: CDR1 SGDLS, CDR2 YYNGEE. The V end was cut by 3 bases, the J end by 8 bases, with 12 bases between. The CDR3 protein is CASSAGHGYEQFF. As DNA, the CDR3 is TGTGCCAGCAGCGCGGGACATGGCTATGAGCAGTTCTTC.

This clonotype was seen repeatedly, ten times or more. The rearrangement joins TRBV3-1 to TRBJ2-4; tentatively, D is TRBD1 (5 bases). The length of the CDR3 is 15 residues. Deletions cut 3 bases from V and 1 base from J, with 10 bases between. Germline V gene data show CDR1 as LGHDT and CDR2 as YNNKEL (reference sequence). CDR3 sequence (DNA): TGTGCCAGCAGCCATGAAGGGGTGGCCAAAAACATTCAGTACTTC. Translation gives CASSHEGVAKNIQYF. The full variable domain, with the rest looked up from reference TRBV3-1 and TRBJ2-4, is DTAVSQTPKYLVTQMGNDKSIKCEQNLGHDTMYWYKQDSKKFLKIMFSYNNKELIINETVPNRFSPKSPDKAHLNLHINSLELGDSAVYFCASSHEGVAKNIQYFGAGTRLSVL.

This clonotype has at least ten counts. The chain joins TRBV20-1 to TRBJ2-1; TRBD2 matches at 8 bases. V lost 6 bases, J lost 4 bases, and 5 bases stayed unmatched. The CDR3 length is 13 residues. The germline V gene encodes CDR1 DFQATT and CDR2 SNEGSKA (reference sequence). The CDR3 DNA reads as TGCAGTGCCCCTCGGGGGGGATACAATGAGCAGTTCTTC. Protein: CSAPRGGYNEQFF.

This rearrangement joins TRBV20-1 to TRBJ2-7; 7 bases agree with TRBD1. The CDR3 covers 16 residues. V lost 4 bases, J lost 0 bases, and 12 bases stayed unmatched. CDR1 is DFQATT and CDR2 is SNEGSKA in the germline V gene (reference sequence). The CDR3 is CSAIYVGGDLSYEQYF. The CDR3 DNA reads as TGCAGTGCTATCTATGTAGGGGGCGATCTCTCCTACGAGCAGTACTTC.

This sequence joins TRBV20-1 and TRBJ1-1; D may be TRBD1 (5 bases). Germline assignment: CDR1 DFQATT and CDR2 SNEGSKA (reference sequence). This CDR3 comprises 13 residues. V was clipped by 1 base and J by 6 bases, with 12 bases between them. The CDR3 DNA is TGCAGTGCTAGAGGGGGGAATAGGGCTGAAGCTTTCTTT. Its translation: CSARGGNRAEAFF.

The genes are TRBV25-1 and TRBJ1-1, with TRBD1 as a possible D gene (5 bases). Germline CDR1 reads MGHDK; CDR2 reads SYGVNS. Trimming took off 10 bases at V and 3 bases at J, with 15 bases between the two ends. CDR3 length: 13 amino acids. The CDR3 DNA follows: TGTGCCACCAAGGGTGTGGGGGACACTGAAGCTTTCTTT. Amino acid sequence: CATKGVGDTEAFF.

On this clonotype: This could be a read error, since a much larger clone is one nucleotide away. The chain joins TRBV6-2 or TRBV6-3 to TRBJ1-6; D gene ambiguous. Germline V CDR1 and CDR2: MNHEY, SVGEGT. CDR3 length equals 12 residues. CDR3 sequence (DNA): TGTGCCAGCAGCTATAAGGATTCACCCCCCCACTTT. It codes for CASSYKDSPPHF.

This clonotype was counted ten times or more. The V and J genes are TRBV20-1 and TRBJ2-3; 7 bases align to TRBD2. Looked up from germline, CDR1 is DFQATT and CDR2 is SNEGSKA (reference sequence). The CDR3 extends over 15 amino acids. The trim removed 3 bases at V and 1 base at J, leaving 7 bases unmatched. The CDR3 sequence: CSASVSGDRTDTQYF. DNA for the CDR3: TGCAGTGCTAGCGTCAGCGGGGACCGCACAGATACGCAGTATTTT.

The rearrangement links TRBV7-9 to TRBJ1-5, with 9 nucleotides matching TRBD1. The trim removed 1 base at V and 5 bases at J, leaving 3 bases unmatched. CDR1 and CDR2 from the germline V gene are SEHNR and FQNEAQ (reference sequence). The CDR3 consists of 15 residues. The CDR3 spells CASSLVGQGHQPQHF. The CDR3 nucleotides are TGTGCCAGCAGCTTAGTGGGACAGGGACATCAGCCCCAGCATTTT.

The rearrangement uses TRBV7-2 and TRBJ1-1; D is unresolved. The germline V gene encodes CDR1 SGHTA and CDR2 FQGNSA. Trimming cost V 5 bases and J 3 bases, with 13 bases left between them. This CDR3 contains 14 residues. The CDR3 DNA follows: TGTGCCAGCAGCGCGACCGCCGTTTACACTGAAGCTTTCTTT. It codes for CASSATAVYTEAFF.

This clonotype was observed many times. The V and J genes are TRBV5-6 and TRBJ2-5, with a tentative D call TRBD2 (7 bases). The length of the CDR3 is 14 residues. Germline-derived CDR1 and CDR2 are SGHDT and YYEEEE. Trimming left V 4 bases short and J 7 bases short, with 17 bases between. CDR3 in amino acids: CASSPAAGAGTQYF. CDR3 in DNA: TGTGCCAGCAGCCCGGCGGCGGGGGCAGGGACCCAGTACTTC.

This clonotype was counted at least ten times. The J gene is TRBJ2-3, the V gene TRBV7-3; 10 bases are a match to TRBD2. The CDR3 length is 21 residues. V lost 5 bases to trimming and J lost 0 bases; unmatched junction nucleotides: 20. CDR1 and CDR2 from the germline V gene are SGHTA and FQGTGA. CDR3 protein: CASSPTDSGGHSRASTDTQYF. CDR3 sequence (DNA): TGTGCCAGCAGCCCGACAGATAGCGGGGGGCATAGCCGAGCGAGCACAGATACGCAGTATTTT.

The chain combines TRBV18 with TRBJ1-5; D ambiguous. Trimming cost V 1 base and J 0 bases, with 7 bases left between them. Per the germline V gene, CDR1 is KGHSH and CDR2 is LQKENI. This CDR3 is built from 15 residues. The CDR3: CASSPRSDSNQPQHF. As DNA, the CDR3 is TGTGCCAGCTCACCACGATCAGATAGCAATCAGCCCCAGCATTTT.

This clonotype appeared a few times. The V and J genes are TRBV6-5 and TRBJ1-5; 7 bases align to TRBD1. This CDR3 contains 15 residues. CDR1 is MNHEY, CDR2 SVGAGI, per germline. The V and J ends lost 6 bases and 0 bases, in that order; junction bases with no gene match: 5. The CDR3 nucleotides are TGTGCCAGCAGCCGGGGACAGTTTAGCAATCAGCCCCAGCATTTT. Its protein is CASSRGQFSNQPQHF.